A selection of T cell receptor beta chains follows, all from one sample in a study of T cells expressing NK-cell markers. TCRdb reprocessed the 5' RACE reads, keeping one entry per CDR3 protein, no DNA. The ten most abundant clones cover approximately 12% of a sample with about 370,000 distinct CDR3 sequences. Sample: blood T cells: a sorted CD56 or NKG2C T cell subset, CD4+ or CD8+ T cells, or bulk PBMC T cells (not recorded which). All receptors derive from a woman aged 50 to 60 in good health. Both conserved end residues are part of each CDR3. The order of the fields is J gene, V gene, CDR3 protein.

j_call: TRBJ1-1; v_call: TRBV29-1; cdr3_aa: CSPGPDPIEAFF
j_call: TRBJ2-2; v_call: TRBV24-1; cdr3_aa: CATTAGAPNTGELFF
j_call: TRBJ1-4; v_call: TRBV12-3/TRBV12-4; cdr3_aa: CASRMGSGVMIF
j_call: TRBJ2-1; v_call: TRBV6-1; cdr3_aa: CASSENRDISNEQFF
j_call: TRBJ2-6; v_call: TRBV29-1; cdr3_aa: CSVVVWVSGANVLTF
j_call: TRBJ2-5; v_call: TRBV29-1; cdr3_aa: CSSSTSGKETQYF
j_call: TRBJ2-4; v_call: TRBV5-6; cdr3_aa: CASSYGTPRGENIQYF
j_call: TRBJ2-5; v_call: TRBV27; cdr3_aa: CASRNIGLVPVQTQYF
j_call: TRBJ2-5; v_call: TRBV18; cdr3_aa: CASSQPGLAEQTQYF
j_call: TRBJ1-5; v_call: TRBV20-1; cdr3_aa: CSARDQGGRQPQHF
j_call: TRBJ2-3; v_call: TRBV27; cdr3_aa: CASSFLDSSSDTQYF
j_call: TRBJ2-1; v_call: TRBV2; cdr3_aa: CATPAGLFGEQFF
j_call: TRBJ1-1; v_call: TRBV7-3; cdr3_aa: CASSLTGRGEAFF
j_call: TRBJ2-1; v_call: TRBV10-3; cdr3_aa: CAIKSSSGSFDEQFF
j_call: TRBJ2-1; v_call: TRBV2; cdr3_aa: CARHRALGDNEQFF
j_call: TRBJ2-1; v_call: TRBV4-2; cdr3_aa: CASSQETSGQNIQYEQFF
j_call: TRBJ2-3; v_call: TRBV27; cdr3_aa: CASSLRLYTDTQYF
j_call: TRBJ2-7; v_call: TRBV4-2; cdr3_aa: CASSQEGVIKREAPYEQYF
j_call: TRBJ2-1; v_call: TRBV5-1; cdr3_aa: CASSLGTSGRHNEQFF
j_call: TRBJ2-3; v_call: TRBV5-1; cdr3_aa: CASSLGGTDTQYF
j_call: TRBJ2-3; v_call: TRBV20-1; cdr3_aa: CSARASGRAQGPTDTQYF
j_call: TRBJ2-1; v_call: TRBV11-2; cdr3_aa: CASTPSGLYNEQFF
j_call: TRBJ2-4; v_call: TRBV3-1; cdr3_aa: CASSQGISGNIKNIQYF
j_call: TRBJ2-1; v_call: TRBV5-1; cdr3_aa: CASSWDPSYNEQFF
j_call: TRBJ2-1; v_call: TRBV12-3/TRBV12-4; cdr3_aa: CASRPDRNNEQFF
j_call: TRBJ2-1; v_call: TRBV5-1; cdr3_aa: CASKRQESSYNEQFF
j_call: TRBJ2-5; v_call: TRBV19; cdr3_aa: CASSPSGETQYF
j_call: TRBJ1-6; v_call: TRBV7-8; cdr3_aa: CASSPSTGWGSPLHF
j_call: TRBJ2-3; v_call: TRBV12-3/TRBV12-4; cdr3_aa: CASSEIVDTQYF
j_call: TRBJ2-2; v_call: TRBV9; cdr3_aa: CASSGTGHPNTGELFF
j_call: TRBJ2-1; v_call: TRBV20-1; cdr3_aa: CSAIGASGEQFF
j_call: TRBJ2-1; v_call: TRBV28; cdr3_aa: CASSFSHMRGFVLNEQFF
j_call: TRBJ2-3; v_call: TRBV28; cdr3_aa: CASKEDPRTDTQYF
j_call: TRBJ2-7; v_call: TRBV7-9; cdr3_aa: CASSLSSTSGTVQYF
j_call: TRBJ2-1; v_call: TRBV24-1; cdr3_aa: CATSDLYGYNEQFF
j_call: TRBJ2-1; v_call: TRBV18; cdr3_aa: CASSPVAAVLIDEQFF
j_call: TRBJ1-5; v_call: TRBV24-1; cdr3_aa: CATSGPYSNQPQHF
j_call: TRBJ2-1; v_call: TRBV15; cdr3_aa: CATSREGGPSANEQFF
j_call: TRBJ2-1; v_call: TRBV10-3; cdr3_aa: CAIRGTISYNEQFF
j_call: TRBJ1-1; v_call: TRBV24-1; cdr3_aa: CATSAAPGVNTEAFF
j_call: TRBJ2-3; v_call: TRBV20-1; cdr3_aa: CSARDTGDTQYF
j_call: TRBJ1-1; v_call: TRBV19; cdr3_aa: CASSMGQPNGMNTEAFF
j_call: TRBJ2-1; v_call: TRBV5-6; cdr3_aa: CASSLGGGLNDEQFF
j_call: TRBJ2-5; v_call: TRBV20-1; cdr3_aa: CSAPPSTGGSQETQYF
j_call: TRBJ2-1; v_call: TRBV11-3; cdr3_aa: CASSLRVGAQFF
j_call: TRBJ2-5; v_call: TRBV7-2; cdr3_aa: CASSLAIGTGVQETQYF
j_call: TRBJ2-1; v_call: TRBV12-3/TRBV12-4; cdr3_aa: CASSFWGGGVYNEQFF
j_call: TRBJ2-7; v_call: TRBV29-1; cdr3_aa: CSVAGLAGARSRFSSYEQYF
j_call: TRBJ1-1; v_call: TRBV18; cdr3_aa: CASSPRLRQGSEAFF
j_call: TRBJ2-1; v_call: TRBV20-1; cdr3_aa: CSAGWTRPEQFF
j_call: TRBJ2-3; v_call: TRBV25-1; cdr3_aa: CASSDLGWMSTDTQYF
j_call: TRBJ2-1; v_call: TRBV6-5; cdr3_aa: CASSSEQGAREQFF
j_call: TRBJ2-7; v_call: TRBV5-1; cdr3_aa: CASSLTGLPYEQYF
j_call: TRBJ2-1; v_call: TRBV29-1; cdr3_aa: CSASTGGRYNEQFF
j_call: TRBJ2-5; v_call: TRBV12-3/TRBV12-4; cdr3_aa: CASSFGEGTQYF
j_call: TRBJ2-5; v_call: TRBV5-1; cdr3_aa: CASSSPGPQETQYF
j_call: TRBJ2-5; v_call: TRBV30; cdr3_aa: CAWSVRPNAVETQYF
j_call: TRBJ2-6; v_call: TRBV7-9; cdr3_aa: CASSSGTGAGANVLTF
j_call: TRBJ2-1; v_call: TRBV5-1; cdr3_aa: CASSLTQQRLYNEQFF
j_call: TRBJ2-1; v_call: TRBV5-5; cdr3_aa: CASSGGLTLNEQFF